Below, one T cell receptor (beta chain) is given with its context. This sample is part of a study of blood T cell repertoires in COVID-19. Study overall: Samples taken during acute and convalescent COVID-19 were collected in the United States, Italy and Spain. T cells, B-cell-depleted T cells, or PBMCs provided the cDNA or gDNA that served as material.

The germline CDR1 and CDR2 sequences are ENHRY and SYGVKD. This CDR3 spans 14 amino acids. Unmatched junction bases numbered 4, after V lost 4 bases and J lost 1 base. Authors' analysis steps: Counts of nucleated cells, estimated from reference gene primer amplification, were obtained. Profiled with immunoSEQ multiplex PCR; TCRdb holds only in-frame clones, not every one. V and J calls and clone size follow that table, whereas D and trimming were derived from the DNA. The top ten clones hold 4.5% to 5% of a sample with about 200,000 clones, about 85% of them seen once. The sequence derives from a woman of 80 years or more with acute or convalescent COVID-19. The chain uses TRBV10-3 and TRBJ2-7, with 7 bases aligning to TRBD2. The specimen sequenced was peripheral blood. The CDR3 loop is CAISGGAGSYEQYF. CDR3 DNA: TGTGCCATCAGTGGGGGAGCGGGGTCCTACGAGCAGTACTTC.